The 17 T cell receptor beta chains reported below all come from one sample, sequenced in a study of radiation and T cells in renal cell carcinoma. Produced via immunoSEQ multiplex PCR; TCRdb's table is partial and in-frame only. The repertoire holds roughly 92,000 clones, approximately 82% seen once, with about 7.2% in the top ten. Time point described: blood 4 weeks post-SBRT, at nephrectomy. Treatment specified: 15 Gy SBRT to primary tumor, nephrectomy 4 weeks later. This specimen consisted of blood, obtained from a patient whose treatment included radiotherapy and nephrectomy. These receptors were collected from a man aged 55-75 years with renal cell carcinoma.

The V call is TRBV6-6, the J call TRBJ2-7; D is ambiguous. Per germline, CDR1 MNHNY and CDR2 SVGAGI (reference sequence). This CDR3 region has 15 residues. V was cut by 2 bases and J by 7 bases, with 18 bases left in between. The CDR3 protein is CASSYRDGFGWEQYF. CDR3 nucleotide sequence: TGTGCCAGCAGTTACAGGGATGGTTTCGGATGGGAGCAGTACTTC.

The chain links TRBV5-1 to TRBJ2-1, with 12 bases fitting TRBD1. This CDR3 has 17 amino acids. Germline CDR1 and CDR2: SGHRS and YFSETQ. J gave up 6 bases and V 2 bases, and 9 bases lay outside the gene matches. The CDR3 region has the DNA TGCGCCAGCAGCTTAGGGACAGGGGGCAATGCGGTCAATGAGCAGTTCTTC. Amino acid sequence: CASSLGTGGNAVNEQFF.

The genes are TRBV10-2 and TRBJ2-4; D call uncertain. Deletions cut 3 bases from V and 1 base from J, with 13 bases between. The CDR3 has 16 residues. Germline V gene sequence: CDR1 WSHSY, CDR2 SAAADI. CDR3 DNA sequence: TGCGCCAGCAGTGAAGTAGGTCTCGGGGCCAAAAACATTCAGTACTTC. Protein: CASSEVGLGAKNIQYF.

This chain joins TRBV6-5 and TRBJ1-6, with D unresolved. The V end was cut by 6 bases, the J end by 10 bases, with 13 bases between. The CDR3 has 13 amino acids. Per germline, CDR1 MNHEY and CDR2 SVGAGI. This CDR3 reads CASREGNRSPLHF. Written as DNA, the CDR3 is TGTGCCAGCAGGGAAGGGAACAGATCACCCCTCCACTTT.

This sequence joins TRBV5-1 and TRBJ2-5; D uncertain. CDR1 is SGHRS and CDR2 is YFSETQ in the germline V gene. V lost 0 bases and J 1 base, leaving 7 bases between the germline ends. This CDR3 has 14 amino acids. The CDR3 DNA reads as TGCGCCAGCAGCTTGGCCAGGCGCCAAGAGACCCAGTACTTC. Translated, it gives CASSLARRQETQYF.

This chain joins TRBV9 and TRBJ1-3, with TRBD1 identical over 10 bases. V lost 2 bases, J lost 2 bases, and 7 bases stayed unmatched. CDR1 SGDLS and CDR2 YYNGEE come from the germline V gene. The CDR3 consists of 17 residues. The CDR3 protein is CASSVDPGTGAGNTIYF. CDR3 DNA: TGTGCCAGCAGCGTCGATCCCGGGACAGGGGCTGGAAACACCATATATTTT. The full variable domain, with the rest looked up from reference TRBV9 and TRBJ1-3, is DSGVTQTPKHLITATGQRVTLRCSPRSGDLSVYWYQQSLDQGLQFLIQYYNGEERAKGNILERFSAQQFPDLHSELNLSSLELGDSALYFCASSVDPGTGAGNTIYFGEGSWLTVV.

This clone came up a few times. This chain connects TRBV7-6 to TRBJ2-2, with D possibly matching TRBD1 (6 bases). V lost 1 base and J 1 base, leaving 10 bases between the germline ends. The germline V gene encodes CDR1 SGHVS and CDR2 FNYEAQ. CDR3 length equals 16 residues. CDR3 sequence: CASSLEQGLNTGELFF. DNA for the CDR3: TGTGCCAGCAGCTTAGAACAGGGATTGAACACCGGGGAGCTGTTTTTT.

This chain uses TRBV6-5 with TRBJ1-2; perhaps TRBD1 as D (6 bases). This CDR3 has 14 amino acids. Trimming cost V 6 bases and J 2 bases, with 13 bases left between them. Per germline, CDR1 MNHEY and CDR2 SVGAGI. The CDR3 region has the DNA TGTGCCAGCAGGCTCGGGGGCTCAAACTATGGCTACACCTTC. Encoded protein: CASRLGGSNYGYTF.

This clone came up once. The chain uses TRBV7-2 and TRBJ2-7; tentative D call: TRBD2 (5 bases). CDR3 length equals 15 residues. V shed 1 base and J shed 2 bases, with 12 bases lying between them. The germline CDR1 and CDR2 sequences are SGHTA and FQGNSA. This CDR3 reads CASSLGRLAAYEQYF. The CDR3 bases are TGTGCCAGCAGCTTAGGGAGGCTCGCGGCCTACGAGCAGTACTTC.

The sample holds a few counts of this clone. The chain couples TRBV7-9 to TRBJ1-1; a weak D match, TRBD1 (5 bases). The CDR3 totals 15 residues. Deletions cut 5 bases from V and 3 bases from J, with 16 bases between. Per germline, CDR1 SEHNR and CDR2 FQNEAQ (reference sequence). Here the CDR3 reads CASSPEEGRYTEAFF. CDR3 bases: TGTGCCAGCAGCCCAGAGGAGGGGCGGTACACTGAAGCTTTCTTT.

CDR3 loop: CASSLLRGIEQYF. As DNA, the CDR3 is TGTGCCAGCAGCTTGTTGCGGGGCATAGAGCAGTACTTC. The chain carries TRBV5-4 and TRBJ2-7, with D possibly matching TRBD2 (6 bases). V lost 1 base, J lost 7 bases, and 12 bases lay in between. Germline V lookup: CDR1 SGHNT, CDR2 YYREEE (reference sequence). This CDR3 region has 13 residues.

This chain connects TRBV19 to TRBJ1-2; D not resolved. Trimming stripped 5 bases from V and 2 bases from J, with 3 bases between. The CDR3 loop spans 11 amino acids. Germline loops: CDR1 LNHDA, CDR2 SQIVND (reference sequence). CDR3 DNA: TGTGCCAGTAGTTTCAACTATGGCTACACCTTC. As protein: CASSFNYGYTF.

The CDR3 sequence is CASSVISGSTDTQYF. As DNA, the CDR3 is TGTGCCAGCAGTGTGATTAGCGGGAGCACAGATACGCAGTATTTT. This sequence joins TRBV2 and TRBJ2-3, with TRBD2 matching 7 bases. Germline V gene data show CDR1 as SNHLY and CDR2 as FYNNEI. The CDR3 is 15 residues long. V dropped 4 bases and J dropped 0; count of bases not matched to a gene: 4. Drawing the rest from reference TRBV2 and TRBJ2-3, the complete variable domain is EPEVTQTPSHQVTQMGQEVILRCVPISNHLYFYWYRQILGQKVEFLVSFYNNEISEKSEIFDDQFSVERPDGSNFTLKIRSTKLEDSAMYFCASSVISGSTDTQYFGPGTRLTVL.

This chain links TRBV25-1 with TRBJ2-5; D possibly corresponds to TRBD2 (6 bases). V lost 4 bases and J 4 bases, leaving 16 bases between the germline ends. Germline CDR1 reads MGHDK; CDR2 reads SYGVNS. The CDR3 consists of 15 residues. CDR3 nucleotide sequence: TGTGCCAGCAGTGGTGGTAGCGGCCTTCGAGAGACCCAGTACTTC. Protein product: CASSGGSGLRETQYF.

This chain uses TRBV4-1 with TRBJ1-2; 12 bases are a match to TRBD1. The CDR3 loop spans 13 amino acids. The V segment lost 6 bases and the J segment 6 bases; nucleotides outside the gene matches: 2. Germline-derived CDR1 and CDR2 are MGHRA and YSYEKL. This CDR3 is CASRGTGGNGYTF. The CDR3 DNA is TGCGCCAGCAGGGGGACAGGGGGCAATGGCTACACCTTC.

V usage is TRBV7-2 and J usage is TRBJ1-5; 11 nucleotides agree with TRBD1. V gave up 5 bases and J gave up 4 bases; unmatched junction bases: 4. The CDR3 extends over 15 amino acids. The germline V gene encodes CDR1 SGHTA and CDR2 FQGNSA. This CDR3 is CASSDRDRGNQPQHF. As DNA, the CDR3 is TGTGCCAGCAGCGACCGGGACAGGGGGAATCAGCCCCAGCATTTT. Looking up the rest from reference TRBV7-2 and TRBJ1-5 gives the full variable domain: GAGVSQSPSNKVTEKGKDVELRCDPISGHTALYWYRQSLGQGLEFLIYFQGNSAPDKSGLPSDRFSAERTGGSVSTLTIQRTQQEDSAVYLCASSDRDRGNQPQHFGDGTRLSIL.

In this sample, this clone turned up once. The chain uses TRBV18 and TRBJ1-6, with D unclear. Germline V gene data show CDR1 as KGHSH and CDR2 as LQKENI. Trimming removed 3 bases from V and 5 bases from J, with 11 bases in between. The CDR3 totals 15 residues. For the CDR3, the DNA is TGTGCCAGCTCACCGATACCACCAGATAATTCACCCCTCCACTTT. Translated, it gives CASSPIPPDNSPLHF.